This T cell receptor (beta chain) was identified during a study of identical twins. V shed 4 bases, J shed 6 bases, and the junction held 12 bases outside the gene matches. Germline V gives CDR1 SGHRS, CDR2 YFSETQ. This CDR3 is 16 amino acids long. TCRdb processed the 5' RACE reads anew with MiXCR; each CDR3 protein has one entry. The table shows roughly 630,000 distinct CDR3 sequences, with around 7.5% occurring only once. The same sample was also studied in work on yellow fever vaccine responses in identical twins.

The sequencing input was PBMCs. The chain carries TRBV5-1 and TRBJ2-4; 8 bases align to TRBD1. The clonotype was recovered from a young woman in good health. The CDR3 DNA is TGCGCCAGCAGCCGGACCCCGGGACAGGAAAGAAACATTCAGTACTTC. This translates into CASSRTPGQERNIQYF.